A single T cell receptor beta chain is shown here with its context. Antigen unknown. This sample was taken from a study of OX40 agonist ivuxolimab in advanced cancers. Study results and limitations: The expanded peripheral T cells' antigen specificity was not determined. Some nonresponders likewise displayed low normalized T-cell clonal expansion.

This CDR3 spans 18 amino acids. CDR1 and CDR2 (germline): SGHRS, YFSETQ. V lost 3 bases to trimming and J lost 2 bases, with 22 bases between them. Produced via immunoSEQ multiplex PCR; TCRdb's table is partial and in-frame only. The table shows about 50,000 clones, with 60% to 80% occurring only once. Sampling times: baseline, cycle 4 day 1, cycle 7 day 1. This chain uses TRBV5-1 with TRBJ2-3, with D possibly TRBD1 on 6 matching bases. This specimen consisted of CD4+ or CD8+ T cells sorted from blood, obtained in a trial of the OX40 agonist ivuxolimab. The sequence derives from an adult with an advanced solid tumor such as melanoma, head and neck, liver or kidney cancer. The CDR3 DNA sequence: TGCGCCAGCAGCTCAAACCAAGGTGGGGACACATCCACAGATACGCAGTATTTT. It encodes CASSSNQGGDTSTDTQYF. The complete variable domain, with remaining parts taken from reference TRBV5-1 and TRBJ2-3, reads KAGVTQTPRYLIKTRGQQVTLSCSPISGHRSVSWYQQTPGQGLQFLFEYFSETQRNKGNFPGRFSGRQFSNSRSEMNVSTLELGDSALYLCASSSNQGGDTSTDTQYFGPGTRLTVL.